This T cell receptor beta chain originates from a study of blood T cells in healthy people across ages. Study at large: With template switching, about one barcoded beta molecule was captured per two T cells.

Germline values: CDR1 GTSNPN, CDR2 SVGIG (reference sequence). Trimming removed 3 bases from V and 1 base from J, with 7 bases in between. The CDR3 is 12 residues long. Using a J-beta primer mix together with a sample-barcoded 5' primer, a second PCR was run for roughly 7 to 12 cycles. TCRdb passed the 5' RACE reads through MiXCR, listing each CDR3 protein once. The table has about a million distinct CDR3 sequences, roughly 51% seen once. General study findings and limits: Fewer expanded clones and more diversity marked long-lived versus aged donors.

A single count supports this clonotype. What it binds is not known. The chain joins TRBV30 to TRBJ2-7; perhaps TRBD2 as D (5 bases). The receptor's source is a woman aged 60-75 years in good health. Sequencing used blood. CDR3 DNA: TGTGCCTGGAGACTAGATTCCTACGAGCAGTACTTC. It translates to CAWRLDSYEQYF.